This T cell receptor beta chain comes out of a study of blood T cells in healthy people across ages. As to this clonotype: The antigen remains undetermined.

Then a second PCR, running roughly 7 to 11 cycles, was carried out with a sample-barcoded 5' primer and a J-beta primer mix. Using its own MiXCR run on the 5' RACE reads, TCRdb lists one record per CDR3 protein. In the table there are some 1.4 million distinct CDR3 sequences, around 42% of which are singletons. The V and J ends lost 3 bases and 1 base, in that order; junction bases with no gene match: 4. The CDR3 covers 16 residues. The V gene's germline CDR1 is SGHDN and CDR2 FVKESK. Peripheral blood samples of around 9.8 milliliters were drawn from each donor. Isolation recovered at least 6 million PBMCs from every sample. Study findings and constraints: Those diversity estimates obtained from one million T cells were thought to be underestimates. Roughly linearly, TCR beta diversity per million T cells fell as age increased.

The V gene is TRBV14, the J gene TRBJ2-1, with 9 bases fitting TRBD1. Sequences were obtained from blood. This receptor was taken from a woman between 18 and 30 years old in good health. The CDR3 region has the DNA TGTGCCAGCAGCCAGGGGACAGGGTATTCCTACAATGAGCAGTTCTTC. As protein: CASSQGTGYSYNEQFF.